The entry that follows covers one T cell receptor beta chain sequence. Its antigen is undetermined. The sample belongs to a study of blood T cells in healthy people across ages. Notes on the study in general: Investigators viewed diversity estimates from one million T cells as underestimates, the study reported.

For the second PCR, which ran for about 6 to 11 cycles, a sample-barcoded 5' primer and a J-beta primer mix were used. TCRdb reprocessed the 5' RACE reads via MiXCR and lists one record per CDR3 protein. The sample has 750,000 to 950,000 distinct CDR3 sequences, roughly 50% seen once. The sequenced sample was blood. This clonotype originated in a man at least 80 years old in good health.

CDR3 sequence (DNA): TGTGCCACCAGCAGAGTTACAGACTCCTACGAGCAGTACTTC. It is translated as CATSRVTDSYEQYF. The V call is TRBV15, the J call TRBJ2-7; no definite D call. CDR1 is LNHNV and CDR2 is YYDKDF in the germline V gene (reference sequence). The V end was cut by 1 base, the J end by 0 bases, with 7 bases between. This CDR3 contains 14 residues.